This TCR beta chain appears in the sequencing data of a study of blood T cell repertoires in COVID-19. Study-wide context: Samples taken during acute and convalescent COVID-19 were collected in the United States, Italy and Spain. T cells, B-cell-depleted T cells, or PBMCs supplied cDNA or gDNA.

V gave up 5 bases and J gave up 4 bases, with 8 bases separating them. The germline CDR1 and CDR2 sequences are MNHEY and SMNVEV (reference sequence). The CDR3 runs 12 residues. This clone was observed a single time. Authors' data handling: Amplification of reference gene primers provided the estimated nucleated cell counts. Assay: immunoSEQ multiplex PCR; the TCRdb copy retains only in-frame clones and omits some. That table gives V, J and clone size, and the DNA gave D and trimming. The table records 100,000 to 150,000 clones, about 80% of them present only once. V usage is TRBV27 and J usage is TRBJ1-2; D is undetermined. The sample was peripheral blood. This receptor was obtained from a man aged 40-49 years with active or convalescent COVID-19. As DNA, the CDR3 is TGTGCCAGCAGTCCCTCCGGCTATGGCTACACCTTC. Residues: CASSPSGYGYTF.